This T cell receptor (beta chain) derives from a study of T-cell reconstitution after alpha-beta-depleted transplantation in children. General study findings and limits: From newly produced T cells came most of the T-cell counts and diversity one year after transplant. From surviving recipient T cells and thymic progenitors came the high day-60 TCRbeta diversity observed in some patients.

Using unique molecular identifiers, the investigators prepared the TCRbeta library. TCRdb redid the calling of the PCR reads with MiXCR, one entry per CDR3 protein. The sample carries around 300,000 distinct CDR3 sequences, approximately 10% recorded once. This clonotype was picked up many times. What it binds is not known. The source is a male patient aged 2 to 10 who had a stem cell transplant for chronic granulomatous disease, so the T cells may come from the graft donor. Material: peripheral blood, obtained 180 days after TCRalphabeta/CD19-depleted stem cell transplant.

The DNA of the CDR3 is TGCAGTGCTAGGGGTAGCGGGAGGGAGAACACCGGGGAGCTGTTTTTT. Translating it yields CSARGSGRENTGELFF. The chain carries TRBV20-1 and TRBJ2-2; 11 nucleotides line up with TRBD2. This CDR3 spans 16 amino acids. V was pared by 3 bases and J by 1 base, with 4 bases of the junction left unmatched. Germline V gene data show CDR1 as DFQATT and CDR2 as SNEGSKA (reference sequence).